This T cell receptor (beta chain) was profiled in a study of OX40 agonist ivuxolimab in advanced cancers. Of note for this clone: Its antigen is undetermined.

Trimming removed 0 bases from V and 7 bases from J, with 10 bases in between. This CDR3 has 13 amino acids. Germline lookup yields CDR1 SGHNT and CDR2 YYREEE (reference sequence). Study results and limitations: The study observed clonal expansion of CD4+ and CD8+ blood T cells by week 6 at 0.1 to 3.0 mg/kg.

Method: immunoSEQ multiplex PCR; TCRdb's copy keeps in-frame clones and lacks some. The profile covers over 45,000 clones, with 75% to 85% appearing a single time and 1.5% to 2% taken by the ten largest. This clonotype was obtained from an adult with an advanced solid tumor such as melanoma, head and neck, liver or kidney cancer. The V and J genes are TRBV5-4 and TRBJ1-2, with D maybe TRBD1 (5 bases). Specimen: CD4+ or CD8+ T cells sorted from blood, collected in a trial of the OX40 agonist ivuxolimab. CDR3 loop: CASSLGERGGYTF. CDR3 coding DNA: TGTGCCAGCAGCTTGGGGGAGAGGGGTGGCTACACCTTC.